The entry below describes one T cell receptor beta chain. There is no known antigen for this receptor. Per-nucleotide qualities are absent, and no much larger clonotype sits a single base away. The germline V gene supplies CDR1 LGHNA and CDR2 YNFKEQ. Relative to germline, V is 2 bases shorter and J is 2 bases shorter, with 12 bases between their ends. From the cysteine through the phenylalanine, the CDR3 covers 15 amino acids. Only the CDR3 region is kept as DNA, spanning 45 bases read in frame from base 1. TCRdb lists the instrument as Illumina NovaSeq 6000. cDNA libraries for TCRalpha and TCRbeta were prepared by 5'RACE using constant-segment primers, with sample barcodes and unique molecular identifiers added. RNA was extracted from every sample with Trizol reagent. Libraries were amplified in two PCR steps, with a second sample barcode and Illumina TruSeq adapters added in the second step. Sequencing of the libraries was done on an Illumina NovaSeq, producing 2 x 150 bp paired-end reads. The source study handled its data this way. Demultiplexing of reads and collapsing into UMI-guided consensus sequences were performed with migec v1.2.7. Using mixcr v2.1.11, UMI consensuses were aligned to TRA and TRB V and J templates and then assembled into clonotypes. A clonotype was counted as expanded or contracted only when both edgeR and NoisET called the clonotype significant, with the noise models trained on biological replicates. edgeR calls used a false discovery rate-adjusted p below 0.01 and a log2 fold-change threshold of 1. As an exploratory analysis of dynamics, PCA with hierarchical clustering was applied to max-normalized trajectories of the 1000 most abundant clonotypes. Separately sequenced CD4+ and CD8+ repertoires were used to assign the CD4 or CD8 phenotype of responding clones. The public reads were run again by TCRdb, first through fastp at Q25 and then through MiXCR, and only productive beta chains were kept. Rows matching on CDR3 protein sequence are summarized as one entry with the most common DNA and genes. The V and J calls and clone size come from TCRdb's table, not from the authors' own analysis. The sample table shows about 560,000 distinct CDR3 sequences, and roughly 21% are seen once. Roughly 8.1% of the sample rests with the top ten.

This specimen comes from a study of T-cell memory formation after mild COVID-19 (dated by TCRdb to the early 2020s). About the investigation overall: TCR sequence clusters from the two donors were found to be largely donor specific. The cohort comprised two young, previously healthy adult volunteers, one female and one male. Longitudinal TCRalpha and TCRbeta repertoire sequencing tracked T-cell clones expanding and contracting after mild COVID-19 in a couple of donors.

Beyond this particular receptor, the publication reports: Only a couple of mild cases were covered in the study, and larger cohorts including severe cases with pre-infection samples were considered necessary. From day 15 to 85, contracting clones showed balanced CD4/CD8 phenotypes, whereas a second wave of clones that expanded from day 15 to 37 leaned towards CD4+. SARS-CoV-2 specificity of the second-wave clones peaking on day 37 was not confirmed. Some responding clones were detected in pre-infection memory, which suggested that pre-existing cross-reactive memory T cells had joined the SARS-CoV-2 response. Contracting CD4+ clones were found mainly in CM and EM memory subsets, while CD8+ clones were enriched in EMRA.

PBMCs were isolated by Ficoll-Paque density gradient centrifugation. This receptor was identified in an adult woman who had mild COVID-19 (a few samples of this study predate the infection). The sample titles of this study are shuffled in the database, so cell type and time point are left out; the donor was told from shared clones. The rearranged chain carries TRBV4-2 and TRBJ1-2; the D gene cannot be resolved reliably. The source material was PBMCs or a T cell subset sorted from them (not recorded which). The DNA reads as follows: TGTGCCAGCAGCCAACCTGGGCGGGCCAACTATGGCTACACCTTC. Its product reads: CASSQPGRANYGYTF.